Here is one T cell receptor beta chain with its context. Its antigen is currently unknown. Trimming removed 3 bases at V and 9 bases at J, with 12 bases between. The CDR3 length is 13 residues. CDR1 is SNHLY, CDR2 FYNNEI, per germline. This record belongs to a study of blood T cells in healthy people across ages. General study points: Per million T cells, TCR beta diversity dropped about linearly as age rose.

Primers used in a second PCR of about 7 to 11 cycles were a sample-barcoded 5' primer and a J-beta primer mix. TCRdb reanalysed the 5' RACE reads using MiXCR and keeps one entry per CDR3 protein. The sample contains 910,000 or so distinct CDR3 sequences, just over 50% of which appear only once. The clonotype comes from a woman aged 60-70 years in good health. The material sequenced was blood. The chain uses TRBV2 and TRBJ1-5, with D tentatively TRBD1 (5 bases). The CDR3, as DNA: TGTGCCAGCAGTGACGGGGGACCAGGGCCCCAGCATTTT. Protein: CASSDGGPGPQHF.